This TCR beta chain is from a study of beta chain features in type 1 diabetes. Study information: The samples had roughly 100,000,000 sorted cells examined in all.

The authors sorted CD4+ naive, central memory, regulatory and stem cell-like memory cells via CD45RO/CCR7/CD25/CD127/CD95/CD27. Each population that was sorted was more than 98% pure. This clone has only a few counts. The antigen is undetermined. Sequenced material consisted of expressed TCRB transcripts (all of the isolated RNA was reverse transcribed). Assay used: immunoSEQ multiplex PCR; TCRdb lists only in-frame clones, some missing. The table shows 240,000 or so clones, with about 63% occurring only once. Study-level points and caveats: Within each of all four CD4+ subsets, Type 1 diabetes patients had TCRB CDR3s that were moderately but significantly shorter.

This CDR3 has 11 amino acids. V gave up 4 bases and J gave up 3 bases, with 7 bases separating them. The germline V gene has CDR1 SQVTM and CDR2 ANQGSEA. The sequence was collected from a man aged 25-40 years in good health. V usage is TRBV29-1 and J usage is TRBJ2-7; tentatively, D is TRBD1 (5 bases). The sample was naive CD4+ T cells from blood. CDR3 residues: CSVVRDYEQYF. The CDR3 coding sequence is TGCAGCGTTGTCAGGGACTACGAGCAGTACTTC.